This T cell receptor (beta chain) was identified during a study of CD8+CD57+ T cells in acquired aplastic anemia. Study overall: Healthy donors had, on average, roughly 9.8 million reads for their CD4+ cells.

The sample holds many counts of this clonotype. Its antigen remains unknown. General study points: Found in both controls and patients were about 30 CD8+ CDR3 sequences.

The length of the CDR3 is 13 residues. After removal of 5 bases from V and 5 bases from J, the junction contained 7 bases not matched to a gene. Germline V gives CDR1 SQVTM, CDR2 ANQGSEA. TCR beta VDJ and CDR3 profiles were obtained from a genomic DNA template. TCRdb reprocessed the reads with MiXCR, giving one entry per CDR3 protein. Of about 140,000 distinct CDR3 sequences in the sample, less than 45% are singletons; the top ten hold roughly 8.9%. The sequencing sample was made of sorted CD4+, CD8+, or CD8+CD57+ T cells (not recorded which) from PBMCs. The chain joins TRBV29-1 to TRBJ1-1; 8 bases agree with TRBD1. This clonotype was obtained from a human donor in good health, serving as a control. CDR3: CSVQDREGTEAFF. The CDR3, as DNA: TGCAGCGTTCAGGACAGGGAGGGGACTGAAGCTTTCTTT.